This T cell receptor (beta chain) is from a study of cytomegalovirus exposure and HLA in healthy donors. Study findings and constraints: According to the study, around 150 TCR beta chains were cytomegalovirus-associated.

The sample holds one count of this clone. What it binds is unknown. The CDR3 runs 11 residues. CDR1 is MNHNS, CDR2 SASEGT, per germline. Trimming cost V 10 bases and J 6 bases, with 13 bases left between them. The repertoire was sequenced with immunoSEQ multiplex PCR; TCRdb's copy has only in-frame clones and lacks some. There are some 100,000 clones in the sample; more than 70% occur only once, and 4.9% lies in the top ten. The J gene is TRBJ2-7, the V gene TRBV6-1, with a possible D match to TRBD1 (6 bases). The receptor was derived from a man aged 18 to 35 in good health and CMV-seronegative. Sequenced: PBMCs. The CDR3 protein is CATTQGSEQYF. The CDR3 nucleotides are TGTGCCACAACACAGGGTTCCGAGCAGTACTTC.